A single sample gave rise to the 15 T cell receptor beta chains below, sequenced in a study of blood T cells in healthy people across ages. The second PCR ran about 6 to 11 cycles with a sample-barcoded 5' primer and J-beta primers. TCRdb processed the 5' RACE reads anew with MiXCR; each CDR3 protein has one entry. The profile shows about 1,500,000 distinct CDR3 sequences, under 30% of them singletons. The sample was blood. The receptors come from a woman in her thirties in good health.

Points on this clonotype: One end of the junction fails to match germline, which may point to a read error. The V gene is TRBV27, the J gene TRBJ2-7; weak D call: TRBD2 (5 bases). Germline V gene data show CDR1 as MNHEY and CDR2 as SMNVEV (reference sequence). The CDR3 runs 16 residues. The CDR3 DNA sequence: TGTGCCAGCAGTCCCGTCCGATTGCTAGCTTCCTCCGAGCAGTACTTC. Its protein product is CASSPVRLLASSEQYF.

This clonotype occurred many times. The genes are TRBV5-1 and TRBJ2-7, with 9 positions matching TRBD2. The CDR3 sequence is 14 residues long. In germline, CDR1 is SGHRS, CDR2 YFSETQ. The V and J ends lost 6 bases and 6 bases, in that order; junction bases with no gene match: 10. The CDR3 coding sequence is TGCGCCAGCACCAGCGGGGGGCCTACGATCGAGCAGTACTTC. This sequence encodes CASTSGGPTIEQYF.

This clonotype was detected ten times or more. The V and J genes are TRBV6-6 and TRBJ2-5, with 7 bases aligning to TRBD1. This CDR3 has 15 residues. J lost 6 bases, V lost 5 bases, and 12 bases had no gene match. CDR1 is MNHNY and CDR2 is SVGAGI in the germline V gene (reference sequence). CDR3 loop: CASSKRQGFGQTQYF. DNA of the CDR3: TGTGCCAGCAGTAAAAGACAGGGCTTTGGACAGACCCAGTACTTC.

Ten or more counts support this clonotype. The J gene is TRBJ2-5, the V gene TRBV29-1, with no clear D. Germline CDR1 SQVTM, CDR2 ANQGSEA. V was trimmed by 3 bases and J by 2 bases, leaving 7 bases between them. The CDR3 spans 12 residues. CDR3 bases: TGCAGCGTTGACTACGTACAAGAGACCCAGTACTTC. It yields the protein CSVDYVQETQYF.

In regard to this clonotype: At one end, the junction sequence differs from germline, possibly due to a read error. This rearrangement joins TRBV7-2 to TRBJ2-7; a weak D match, TRBD1 (6 bases). The J call is uncertain, as TRBJ2-5 better fits the DNA end. Germline V gene sequence: CDR1 SGHTA, CDR2 FQGNSA. This CDR3 spans 12 amino acids. The CDR3 sequence is CAGSFRGETQYF. The CDR3 nucleotides are TGTGCCGGCAGTTTTAGGGGGGAGACCCAGTACTTC.

This chain uses TRBV28 with TRBJ2-7, with 9 bases fitting TRBD1. Germline V gene data show CDR1 as MDHEN and CDR2 as SYDVKM. The CDR3 covers 14 residues. The V and J ends lost 7 bases and 5 bases, in that order; junction bases with no gene match: 9. The CDR3 loop reads CASKESGQGHEQYF. CDR3 nucleotide sequence: TGTGCCAGCAAGGAGTCGGGACAGGGCCACGAGCAGTACTTC.

Here the CDR3 DNA reads TGTGCCACCAGTGATCCGAAGACCCGCACAGATACGCAGTATTTT. This gives the protein CATSDPKTRTDTQYF. This chain links TRBV24-1 with TRBJ2-3; D gene ambiguous. The germline V gene encodes CDR1 KGHDR and CDR2 SFDVKD. Trimming took off 3 bases at V and 1 base at J, with 10 bases between the two ends. CDR3 length: 15 residues.

This chain uses TRBV30 with TRBJ1-2; D call uncertain. Per the germline V gene, CDR1 is GTSNPN and CDR2 is SVGIG (reference sequence). Deletions cut 1 base from V and 7 bases from J, with 13 bases between. CDR3 length equals 13 residues. The CDR3 nucleotides are TGTGCCTGGAGTGGACGCCTCGGAATTGGCTACACCTTC. Its translation is CAWSGRLGIGYTF.

This clonotype came up a few times. An end of the junction does not agree with germline; a read error may underlie this. The chain joins TRBV5-1 to TRBJ2-3; D remains unclear. The germline gives CDR1 SGHRS, CDR2 YFSETQ. The CDR3 spans 14 residues. The CDR3 sequence: CAGSLELSTDTQYF. The DNA of the CDR3 is TGCGCCGGCAGCTTAGAGCTTAGCACAGATACGCAGTATTTT.

J is TRBJ1-1 and V is TRBV5-4; D remains ambiguous. Germline CDR1 and CDR2: SGHNT and YYREEE (reference sequence). The V and J ends lost 4 bases and 8 bases respectively, with 21 bases between them. The CDR3 extends over 15 amino acids. The DNA of the CDR3 is TGTGCCAGCAGCCCGCCCGACAAGGGTAGAGGGGAAGCTTTCTTT. Amino acids: CASSPPDKGRGEAFF.

Ten or more counts support this clonotype. A read error may account for a junction end that differs from germline. The chain combines TRBV3-1 with TRBJ2-2; no clear D. CDR3 size: 13 residues. Germline loops: CDR1 LGHDT, CDR2 YNNKEL (reference sequence). The CDR3 is CASSQGYTGELFF. CDR3 nucleotide sequence: TGTGCCAGCAGTCAAGGCTACACCGGGGAGCTGTTTTTT.

In this sample, this clonotype turned up a few times. J is TRBJ2-1 and V is TRBV20-1; perhaps D is TRBD1 or TRBD2 (5 bases each). Germline V gives CDR1 DFQATT, CDR2 SNEGSKA (reference sequence). CDR3 length: 14 amino acids. The ends were cut back, 3 bases at V and 7 bases at J, with 16 bases in the middle. CDR3 residues: CSASTPGTDNEQFF. The CDR3 DNA reads as TGCAGTGCTAGTACCCCGGGGACCGATAATGAGCAGTTCTTC.

As DNA, the CDR3 is TGTGCCAGCAGCCAAGTGGGGGGGACGTTCACAGATACGCAGTATTTT. Its translation is CASSQVGGTFTDTQYF. The chain couples TRBV14 to TRBJ2-3; TRBD2 matches at 7 bases. Per germline, CDR1 SGHDN and CDR2 FVKESK. Unmatched junction bases numbered 6, after V lost 1 base and J lost 2 bases. The CDR3 runs to 16 residues. The full variable domain, its missing parts supplied by reference TRBV14 and TRBJ2-3, is EAGVTQFPSHSVIEKGQTVTLRCDPISGHDNLYWYRRVMGKEIKFLLHFVKESKQDESGMPNNRFLAERTGGTYSTLKVQPAELEDSGVYFCASSQVGGTFTDTQYFGPGTRLTVL.

This clonotype has only a few counts. The chain recombines TRBV5-6 with TRBJ2-1, with 7 bases that match TRBD2. The J segment lost 9 bases and the V segment lost 3 bases, leaving 6 bases of the junction unmatched. Per germline, CDR1 SGHDT and CDR2 YYEEEE. CDR3 size: 13 residues. The CDR3 nucleotides are TGTGCCAGCAGCTGGAGTGGGGGGGTTGAGCAGTTCTTC. It codes for CASSWSGGVEQFF.

A word on this clonotype: Germline is not matched at one junction end, which may reflect a read error. The chain combines TRBV12-3 or TRBV12-4 with TRBJ1-1; TRBD1 might be the D (5 bases). CDR3 length: 14 residues. The CDR3 protein is CASREGEFGTGAFF. CDR3 bases: TGTGCCAGCAGGGAAGGGGAATTTGGCACTGGAGCTTTCTTT.